Shown below are 20 T cell receptor beta chains from a single sample sequenced in a study of blood T cell repertoires in COVID-19. Sequencing used immunoSEQ multiplex PCR; TCRdb keeps in-frame clones, though not all of them. This table holds 150,000 to 200,000 clones, around 80% found once. What was sequenced was peripheral blood. The receptors were sampled from a man aged 60-69 years with acute or convalescent COVID-19.

This clone has a handful of counts. Here the CDR3 reads CASSQATGNNQPQHF. Written as DNA, the CDR3 is TGCGCCAGCAGCCAAGCGACGGGGAACAATCAGCCCCAGCATTTT. The chain links TRBV4-3 to TRBJ1-5; D remains ambiguous. This CDR3 is 15 amino acids long. V lost 1 base and J lost 3, with 10 bases in between. CDR1 is LGHNA and CDR2 is YSLEER in the germline V gene.

Only one count was recorded for this clone. The V gene is TRBV5-4, the J gene TRBJ2-7; 10 nucleotides align to TRBD1. The J segment lost 5 bases and the V segment lost 2 bases, leaving 7 bases of the junction unmatched. The CDR3 covers 15 residues. CDR1 and CDR2 (germline): SGHNT, YYREEE (reference sequence). The chain's CDR3 is CASSLPGQGMHEQYF. The CDR3 DNA follows: TGTGCCAGCAGCTTACCGGGACAGGGGATGCACGAGCAGTACTTC.

J is TRBJ2-3 and V is TRBV11-2; a possible D gene is TRBD1 (7 bases). The CDR3 extends over 16 amino acids. CDR1 and CDR2 (germline): SGHAT, FQNNGV. Trimming stripped 1 base from V and 1 base from J, with 12 bases between. In DNA, the CDR3 is TGTGCCAGCAGCTTAGGGAGGGGGCGGGGCACAGATACGCAGTATTTT. This translates into CASSLGRGRGTDTQYF. Together with reference TRBV11-2 and TRBJ2-3, the CDR3 gives the full variable domain: EAGVAQSPRYKIIEKRQSVAFWCNPISGHATLYWYQQILGQGPKLLIQFQNNGVVDDSQLPKDRFSAERLKGVDSTLKIQPAKLEDSAVYLCASSLGRGRGTDTQYFGPGTRLTVL.

The chain combines TRBV18 with TRBJ2-5, with D possibly being TRBD1 (5 bases). Germline V gives CDR1 KGHSH, CDR2 LQKENI. V lost 0 bases and J 4 bases, leaving 6 bases between the germline ends. This CDR3 is 13 amino acids long. The CDR3 loop is CASSPPGLETQYF. Here the CDR3 DNA reads TGTGCCAGCTCACCACCGGGGCTAGAGACCCAGTACTTC. The full variable domain, in which reference TRBV18 and TRBJ2-5 provide the parts outside the CDR3, is NAGVMQNPRHLVRRRGQEARLRCSPMKGHSHVYWYRQLPEEGLKFMVYLQKENIIDESGMPKERFSAEFPKEGPSILRIQQVVRGDSAAYFCASSPPGLETQYFGPGTRLLVL.

The chain carries TRBV4-1 and TRBJ2-1, with TRBD2 identical over 8 bases. V lost 1 base to trimming and J lost 7 bases; unmatched junction nucleotides: 6. The CDR3 sequence is 15 residues long. The germline V gene has CDR1 MGHRA and CDR2 YSYEKL. The CDR3 bases are TGCGCCAGCAGCCAAGTCGGGGGGGCCAGAAATGAGCAGTTCTTC. This encodes CASSQVGGARNEQFF.

The V gene is TRBV18, the J gene TRBJ2-1; D perhaps matches TRBD2 (5 bases). V lost 3 bases, J lost 1 base, and 13 bases lay in between. Germline V gives CDR1 KGHSH, CDR2 LQKENI. This CDR3 has 16 amino acids. CDR3: CASSPNADSSYNEQFF. CDR3 sequence (DNA): TGTGCCAGCTCACCGAACGCGGACTCGTCCTACAATGAGCAGTTCTTC.

This clone was counted a few times. CDR3 sequence: CASSYRTGVGEKLFF. CDR3 nucleotide sequence: TGTGCCAGCAGCTACCGGACAGGGGTCGGTGAAAAACTGTTTTTT. V and J are TRBV5-5 and TRBJ1-4, with 9 nucleotides matching TRBD1. The J segment lost 7 bases and the V segment lost 3 bases, leaving 7 bases of the junction unmatched. Germline V lookup: CDR1 SGHKS, CDR2 YYEKEE (reference sequence). CDR3 length: 15 amino acids. The whole variable domain, filled in from reference TRBV5-5 and TRBJ1-4, reads DAGVTQSPTHLIKTRGQQVTLRCSPISGHKSVSWYQQVLGQGPQFIFQYYEKEERGRGNFPDRFSARQFPNYSSELNVNALLLGDSALYLCASSYRTGVGEKLFFGSGTQLSVL.

The chain uses TRBV5-1 and TRBJ1-1; TRBD1 aligns across 9 bases. The CDR3 has 13 amino acids. The junction had 8 bases not matched to a gene; V was cut back by 3 bases and J by 11 bases. Germline assignment: CDR1 SGHRS and CDR2 YFSETQ. The CDR3 bases are TGCGCCAGCAGCTCCCGACAGGGGGGGACGGCTTTCTTT. It codes for CASSSRQGGTAFF.

The V gene is TRBV10-3, the J gene TRBJ2-1; TRBD1 matches at 9 bases. CDR3 length: 14 amino acids. Germline-derived CDR1 and CDR2 are ENHRY and SYGVKD. V lost 6 bases to trimming and J lost 5 bases; unmatched junction nucleotides: 5. This CDR3 is CAIRGQGGDNEQFF. For the CDR3, the DNA is TGTGCCATCAGGGGACAGGGAGGGGACAATGAGCAGTTCTTC.

This clone was counted only a few times. The chain combines TRBV27 with TRBJ1-6; 7 bases are shared with TRBD1. Germline CDR1 reads MNHEY; CDR2 reads SMNVEV (reference sequence). The junction had 12 bases not matched to a gene; V was cut back by 5 bases and J by 14 bases. This CDR3 spans 14 amino acids. As DNA, the CDR3 is TGTGCCAGCAGTCCTACAGGGGCCGGGTTATCCCTCCACTTT. Translated: CASSPTGAGLSLHF.

The J gene is TRBJ1-1, the V gene TRBV19, with TRBD1 identical over 12 bases. After removal of 3 bases from V and 6 bases from J, the junction contained 14 bases not matched to a gene. The CDR3 has 18 residues. Germline V gene sequence: CDR1 LNHDA, CDR2 SQIVND (reference sequence). The CDR3: CASSMMAGQGARGPEAFF. The CDR3 coding sequence is TGTGCCAGTAGTATGATGGCGGGACAGGGGGCGCGCGGCCCTGAAGCTTTCTTT.

V usage is TRBV23-1 and J usage is TRBJ2-1; TRBD2 matches 9 bases. TRBV23-1 is an ORF; its function is uncertain. V trimming: 8 bases; J trimming: 1 base; junction bases outside the gene matches: 12. The CDR3 consists of 17 residues. CDR3 protein: CASRRGGGAISYNEQFF. The CDR3 DNA reads as TGCGCCAGCCGCAGGGGCGGGGGGGCCATTTCCTACAATGAGCAGTTCTTC.

The rearrangement joins TRBV20-1 to TRBJ2-7; possible D gene TRBD1, 5 bases. CDR1 and CDR2 (germline): DFQATT, SNEGSKA (reference sequence). The CDR3 covers 11 residues. V was pared by 1 base and J by 5 bases, with 6 bases between. The CDR3 sequence: CSARGGHEQYF. The CDR3 nucleotides are TGCAGTGCTAGAGGGGGCCACGAGCAGTACTTC.

This clone was counted once. The genes are TRBV6-5 and TRBJ1-6, with TRBD1 identical over 9 bases. Germline V gene sequence: CDR1 MNHEY, CDR2 SVGAGI. The CDR3 length is 15 residues. V gave up 8 bases and J gave up 6 bases; unmatched junction bases: 8. The CDR3 here is CASRQDRGSNSPLHF. The CDR3 nucleotides are TGTGCCAGCCGACAGGACAGGGGTTCTAATTCACCCCTCCACTTT.

There are many counts of this clone. The V and J genes are TRBV7-9 and TRBJ2-3; weak D call: TRBD1 (7 bases). The CDR3 loop spans 17 amino acids. The ends were cut back, 5 bases at V and 5 bases at J, with 23 bases in the middle. Germline lookup yields CDR1 SEHNR and CDR2 FQNEAQ (reference sequence). For the CDR3, the DNA is TGTGCCAGCAGCCCTCGAGGGGGGACAGACCACAGAGATACGCAGTATTTT. It yields the protein CASSPRGGTDHRDTQYF.

The chain uses TRBV5-8 and TRBJ1-1; unclear D gene. This CDR3 has 12 residues. Germline V gene sequence: CDR1 SGHTS, CDR2 YDEGEE. V gave up 7 bases and J gave up 0 bases, with 7 bases separating them. This chain's CDR3 is CASGHLNTEAFF. The CDR3 DNA reads as TGTGCCAGCGGTCACTTGAACACTGAAGCTTTCTTT.

This clone is a singleton in its sample. The chain carries TRBV7-3 and TRBJ2-1; 14 bases map to TRBD2. Germline CDR1 is SGHTA and CDR2 is FQGTGA. The CDR3 has 16 residues. After removal of 4 bases from V and 9 bases from J, the junction contained 8 bases not matched to a gene. The CDR3 sequence: CASSSSGLAGGGEQFF. The CDR3 nucleotides read TGTGCCAGCAGCTCGAGTGGACTAGCGGGGGGCGGTGAGCAGTTCTTC.

The chain combines TRBV6-5 with TRBJ1-2; 7 bases fit TRBD1. Trimming at V came to 5 bases and at J to 4 bases, leaving 10 bases not matched to a gene. The V gene's germline CDR1 is MNHEY and CDR2 SVGAGI. The CDR3 runs 15 residues. This chain's CDR3 is CASSPTGEGVYGYTF. The CDR3 coding sequence is TGTGCCAGCAGTCCTACAGGGGAAGGGGTCTATGGCTACACCTTC.

This clone is a singleton in its sample. V is TRBV6-1 and J is TRBJ1-4; a weak D match, TRBD1 (5 bases). This CDR3 has 15 residues. The V end was cut by 3 bases, the J end by 5 bases, with 13 bases between. The germline V gene encodes CDR1 MNHNS and CDR2 SASEGT. The CDR3, as DNA: TGTGCCAGCAGTGATATAATGGGGCGGAATGAAAAACTGTTTTTT. It specifies CASSDIMGRNEKLFF.

The chain employs TRBV4-2 and TRBJ1-3, with unresolved D. The V end lost 0 bases, the J end lost 0 bases, and 12 bases lay between the germline ends. The CDR3 consists of 17 residues. CDR1 LGHNA and CDR2 YNFKEQ come from the germline V gene. Written as DNA, the CDR3 is TGTGCCAGCAGCCAAGATCTCCCCAGAAACTCTGGAAACACCATATATTTT. Its translation is CASSQDLPRNSGNTIYF.